Each of the 20 T cell receptor beta chains below was sequenced from the same sample in a study of blood T cell repertoires in COVID-19. The repertoire was sequenced with immunoSEQ multiplex PCR; TCRdb's copy has only in-frame clones and lacks some. The sample has 300,000 to 350,000 clones, roughly 87% seen once. Sequenced sample: peripheral blood. The source of these receptors is a woman aged 55-69 years with COVID-19, enrolled during active disease.

The genes are TRBV4-1 and TRBJ2-3; TRBD2 matches at 13 bases. The trim removed 1 base at V and 2 bases at J, leaving 6 bases unmatched. The CDR3 runs 18 residues. The V gene's germline CDR1 is MGHRA and CDR2 YSYEKL. The CDR3 DNA is TGCGCCAGCAGCCAAGGAAACGGACTAGCGGGAGACACAGATACGCAGTATTTT. Its translation: CASSQGNGLAGDTDTQYF.

The rearrangement joins TRBV5-4 to TRBJ2-5; 7 nucleotides agree with TRBD2. V lost 3 bases, J lost 5 bases, and 10 bases stayed unmatched. The germline V gene encodes CDR1 SGHNT and CDR2 YYREEE (reference sequence). The CDR3 is 15 residues long. CDR3 sequence reads: CASSWGGIQTETQYF. For the CDR3, the DNA is TGTGCCAGCAGCTGGGGGGGAATACAGACCGAGACCCAGTACTTC.

This sequence joins TRBV7-2 and TRBJ2-3; D call uncertain. Germline CDR1 SGHTA, CDR2 FQGNSA. The germline V and J ends were trimmed by 4 bases and 3 bases, with 14 bases remaining between them. The CDR3 length is 15 residues. Here the CDR3 reads CASSSAVRRTDTQYF. CDR3 in DNA: TGTGCCAGCAGCTCCGCGGTCCGACGAACAGATACGCAGTATTTT.

The gene calls are TRBV6-5 and TRBJ1-2; 8 bases fit TRBD1. CDR1 MNHEY and CDR2 SVGAGI come from the germline V gene. J lost 4 bases, V lost 6 bases, and 7 bases had no gene match. The CDR3 extends over 14 amino acids. This CDR3 is CASSSPGTGYGYTF. DNA of the CDR3: TGTGCCAGCAGCTCCCCCGGGACAGGCTATGGCTACACCTTC.

This chain connects TRBV3-1 (or the pseudogene TRBV3-2) to TRBJ1-5, with D tentatively TRBD1 (5 bases). Trimming stripped 4 bases from V and 6 bases from J, with 7 bases between. Germline CDR1 LGHDT, CDR2 YNNKEL (reference sequence). The CDR3 has 12 residues. The CDR3 nucleotides are TGTGCCAGCAGCCGGGGGGGTCAGCCCCAGCATTTT. Its protein is CASSRGGQPQHF.

The chain has TRBV3-1 (or the pseudogene TRBV3-2) and TRBJ2-3, with 7 nucleotides matching TRBD1. CDR1 LGHDT and CDR2 YNNKEL come from the germline V gene (reference sequence). With 6 bases clipped from V and 2 bases from J, the junction kept 8 bases outside the gene matches. The CDR3 length is 15 residues. The CDR3 spells CASSQWDSTTDTQYF. Here the CDR3 DNA reads TGTGCCAGCAGTCAATGGGACAGCACCACAGATACGCAGTATTTT.

This clone was counted a single time. The V call is TRBV3-1 (or the pseudogene TRBV3-2), the J call TRBJ1-2; D is undetermined. Germline values: CDR1 LGHDT, CDR2 YNNKEL (reference sequence). This CDR3 region has 13 residues. V lost 3 bases, J lost 6 bases, and 11 bases lay in between. Here the CDR3 DNA reads TGTGCCAGCAGCCATCGGGAGGGAAATGGCTACACCTTC. This translates into CASSHREGNGYTF.

The J gene is TRBJ1-1, the V gene TRBV27; D might be TRBD1 (6 bases). Trimming cost V 4 bases and J 1 base, with 10 bases left between them. CDR1 is MNHEY, CDR2 SMNVEV, per germline (reference sequence). The length of the CDR3 is 14 residues. CDR3 protein: CASSSGTSNTEAFF. Written as DNA, the CDR3 is TGTGCCAGCAGTTCCGGGACATCGAACACTGAAGCTTTCTTT.

The rearrangement uses TRBV19 and TRBJ1-2, with 9 positions matching TRBD1. Germline assignment: CDR1 LNHDA and CDR2 SQIVND (reference sequence). The CDR3 totals 16 residues. The junction had 12 bases not matched to a gene; V was cut back by 5 bases and J by 5 bases. Written as DNA, the CDR3 is TGTGCCAGTAGTCCACAGGGGGCGGACAGCAAGTATGGCTACACCTTC. This translates into CASSPQGADSKYGYTF.

This chain connects TRBV7-9 to TRBJ1-3; D may be TRBD1 (5 bases). The germline V gene encodes CDR1 SEHNR and CDR2 FQNEAQ (reference sequence). Trimming left V 5 bases short and J 0 bases short, with 17 bases between. CDR3 length equals 17 residues. For the CDR3, the DNA is TGTGCCAGCAGCGGATCGGGAGGGGCCTACTCTGGAAACACCATATATTTT. This translates into CASSGSGGAYSGNTIYF.

This chain uses TRBV19 with TRBJ1-1; 8 bases are shared with TRBD1. This CDR3 comprises 12 residues. Trimming cost V 5 bases and J 10 bases; bases outside gene matches: 6. Germline V gene lookup returns CDR1 LNHDA and CDR2 SQIVND (reference sequence). This chain's CDR3 is CASSEAQGAAFF. For the CDR3, the DNA is TGTGCCAGTAGTGAGGCCCAGGGGGCAGCTTTCTTT.

The chain links TRBV9 to TRBJ2-3, with a possible D match to TRBD2 (5 bases). Germline V gives CDR1 SGDLS, CDR2 YYNGEE. Between the trimmed V and J ends, which lost 3 bases and 5 bases, there was a span of 22 bases. This CDR3 spans 17 amino acids. The CDR3 loop is CASSGLLLVGNRDTQYF. The DNA of the CDR3 is TGTGCCAGCAGCGGACTATTACTAGTGGGGAATCGAGATACGCAGTATTTT.

The V and J genes are TRBV5-5 and TRBJ1-5; TRBD1 matches 9 bases. The length of the CDR3 is 16 residues. Germline V lookup: CDR1 SGHKS, CDR2 YYEKEE (reference sequence). The V gene end was trimmed by 1 base and the J gene end by 3 bases; junction bases not matched to a gene: 5. The CDR3 loop reads CASSLPGTGNNQPQHF. DNA for the CDR3: TGTGCCAGCAGCTTGCCCGGGACAGGGAACAATCAGCCCCAGCATTTT. Using reference TRBV5-5 and TRBJ1-5 for the parts outside the CDR3, the full variable domain is DAGVTQSPTHLIKTRGQQVTLRCSPISGHKSVSWYQQVLGQGPQFIFQYYEKEERGRGNFPDRFSARQFPNYSSELNVNALLLGDSALYLCASSLPGTGNNQPQHFGDGTRLSIL.

There are a few counts of this clone. The chain has TRBV6-5 and TRBJ1-5, with D unresolved. V gave up 5 bases and J gave up 4 bases, with 12 bases separating them. The CDR3 runs 14 residues. Looked up from germline, CDR1 is MNHEY and CDR2 is SVGAGI. The CDR3 sequence: CASSRLGGNQPQHF. The DNA for the CDR3 is TGTGCCAGCAGTCGCTTAGGCGGGAATCAGCCCCAGCATTTT.

This chain uses TRBV24-1 with TRBJ2-1; a weak D match, TRBD2 (5 bases). Trimming stripped 4 bases from V and 3 bases from J, with 6 bases between. Germline lookup yields CDR1 KGHDR and CDR2 SFDVKD. This CDR3 is built from 13 residues. Here the CDR3 DNA reads TGTGCCACCAGTGAAGGGAGCTACAATGAGCAGTTCTTC. Protein sequence: CATSEGSYNEQFF.

The chain has TRBV27 and TRBJ2-2; possible D gene TRBD2, 6 bases. The CDR3 extends over 15 amino acids. The V and J ends lost 6 bases and 4 bases respectively, with 15 bases between them. Germline assignment: CDR1 MNHEY and CDR2 SMNVEV (reference sequence). CDR3 coding DNA: TGTGCCAGCAGGGGGGGAGCGGAGTTCACCGGGGAGCTGTTTTTT. Amino acids: CASRGGAEFTGELFF.

The gene calls are TRBV19 and TRBJ1-5; no clear D. Germline V gene data show CDR1 as LNHDA and CDR2 as SQIVND (reference sequence). CDR3 length: 15 residues. Deletions cut 5 bases from V and 5 bases from J, with 16 bases between. The CDR3 DNA reads as TGTGCCAGTAGTCCTTGGGAGACAACCTATCAGCCCCAGCATTTT. Translated: CASSPWETTYQPQHF.

This chain uses TRBV6-1 with TRBJ2-3, with D tentatively TRBD2 (5 bases). The CDR3 covers 15 residues. Germline lookup yields CDR1 MNHNS and CDR2 SASEGT. Trimming cost V 1 base and J 5 bases, with 13 bases left between them. CDR3 bases: TGTGCCAGCAGTGAAGTCCGGACTCGCCGAGATACGCAGTATTTT. Amino acids: CASSEVRTRRDTQYF.

This sequence joins TRBV5-5 and TRBJ2-5; no firm D call. From germline, CDR1 is SGHKS and CDR2 YYEKEE (reference sequence). The CDR3 is made up of 12 amino acids. Trimming removed 1 base from V and 2 bases from J, with 3 bases in between. DNA for the CDR3: TGTGCCAGCAGCTTGCTGCAAGAGACCCAGTACTTC. This encodes CASSLLQETQYF.

For this clone: The same CDR3 can be traced to other DNA sequences in this sample. The rearrangement joins TRBV9 to TRBJ1-2; no reliable D call. CDR1 SGDLS and CDR2 YYNGEE come from the germline V gene. Trimming removed 2 bases from V and 1 base from J, with 6 bases in between. This CDR3 comprises 13 residues. The CDR3: CASSVDFNYGYTF. The CDR3 coding sequence is TGTGCCAGCAGCGTGGACTTTAACTATGGCTACACCTTC.